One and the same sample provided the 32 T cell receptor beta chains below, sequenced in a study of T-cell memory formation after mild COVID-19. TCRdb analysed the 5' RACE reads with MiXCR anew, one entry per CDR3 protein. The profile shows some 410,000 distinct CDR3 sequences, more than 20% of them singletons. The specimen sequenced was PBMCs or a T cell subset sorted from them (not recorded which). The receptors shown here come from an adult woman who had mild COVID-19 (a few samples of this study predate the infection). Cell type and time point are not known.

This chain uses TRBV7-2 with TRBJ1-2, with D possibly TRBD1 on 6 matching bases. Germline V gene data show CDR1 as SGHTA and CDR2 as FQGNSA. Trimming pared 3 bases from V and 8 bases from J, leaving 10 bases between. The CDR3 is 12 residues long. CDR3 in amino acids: CASSFRGQGYTF. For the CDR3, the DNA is TGTGCCAGCAGCTTCAGGGGCCAAGGCTACACCTTC.

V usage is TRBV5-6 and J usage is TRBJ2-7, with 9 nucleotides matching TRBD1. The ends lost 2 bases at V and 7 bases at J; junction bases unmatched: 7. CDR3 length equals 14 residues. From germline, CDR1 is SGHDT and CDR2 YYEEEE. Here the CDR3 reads CASSFSQGAREQYF. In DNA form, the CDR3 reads TGTGCCAGCAGCTTTTCACAGGGGGCGCGAGAGCAGTACTTC.

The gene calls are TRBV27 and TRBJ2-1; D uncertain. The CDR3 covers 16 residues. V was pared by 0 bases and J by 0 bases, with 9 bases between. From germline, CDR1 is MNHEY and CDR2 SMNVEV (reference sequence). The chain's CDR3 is CASSLSEYSSYNEQFF. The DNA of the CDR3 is TGTGCCAGCAGTTTATCGGAGTACAGCTCCTACAATGAGCAGTTCTTC.

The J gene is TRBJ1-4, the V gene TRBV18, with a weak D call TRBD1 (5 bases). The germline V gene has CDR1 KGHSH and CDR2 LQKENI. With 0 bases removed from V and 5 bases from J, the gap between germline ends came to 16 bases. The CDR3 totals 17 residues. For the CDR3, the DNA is TGTGCCAGCTCACCACCGGCGGTGCAGGGTCGGAATGAAAAACTGTTTTTT. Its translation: CASSPPAVQGRNEKLFF.

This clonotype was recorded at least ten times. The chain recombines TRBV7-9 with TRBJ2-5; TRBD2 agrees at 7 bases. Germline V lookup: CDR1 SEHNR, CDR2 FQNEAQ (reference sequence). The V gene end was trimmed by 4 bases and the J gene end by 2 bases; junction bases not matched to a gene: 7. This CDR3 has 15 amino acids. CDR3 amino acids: CASSSPYSGQETQYF. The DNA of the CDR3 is TGTGCCAGCAGCTCACCTTATAGCGGGCAAGAGACCCAGTACTTC.

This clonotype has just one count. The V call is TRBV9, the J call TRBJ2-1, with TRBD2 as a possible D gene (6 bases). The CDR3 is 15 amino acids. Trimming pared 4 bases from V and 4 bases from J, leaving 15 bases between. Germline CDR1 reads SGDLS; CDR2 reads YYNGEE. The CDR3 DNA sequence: TGTGCCAGCAGCCCATACGGGGCGGGATACAATGAGCAGTTCTTC. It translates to CASSPYGAGYNEQFF.

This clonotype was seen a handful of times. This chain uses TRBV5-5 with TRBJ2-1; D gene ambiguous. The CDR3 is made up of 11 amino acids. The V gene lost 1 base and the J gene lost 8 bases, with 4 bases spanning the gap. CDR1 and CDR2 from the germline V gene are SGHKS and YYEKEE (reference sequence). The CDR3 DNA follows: TGTGCCAGCAGCTTGTACTATGAGCAGTTCTTC. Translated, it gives CASSLYYEQFF.

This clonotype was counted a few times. CDR3 protein: CASSQDPSGRAERRIGELFF. Here the CDR3 DNA reads TGTGCCAGCAGCCAAGATCCTAGCGGGAGGGCCGAAAGAAGGATCGGGGAGCTGTTTTTT. The rearrangement joins TRBV4-2 to TRBJ2-2, with TRBD2 identical over 12 bases. Germline V CDR1 and CDR2: LGHNA, YNFKEQ. The V gene end was trimmed by 0 bases and the J gene end by 7 bases; junction bases not matched to a gene: 15. The CDR3 has 20 amino acids.

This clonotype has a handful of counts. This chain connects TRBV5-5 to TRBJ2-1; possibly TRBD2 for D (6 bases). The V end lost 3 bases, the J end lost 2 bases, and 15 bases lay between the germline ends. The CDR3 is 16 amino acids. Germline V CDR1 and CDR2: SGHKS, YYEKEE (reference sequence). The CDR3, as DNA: TGTGCCAGCAGCTCCGAACTAGCTTCCCCCTACAATGAGCAGTTCTTC. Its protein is CASSSELASPYNEQFF.

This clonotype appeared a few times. DNA for the CDR3: TGTGCCAGCAGTGATCGGGGATCGTGGACCCAGTACTTC. This gives the protein CASSDRGSWTQYF. This chain links TRBV25-1 with TRBJ2-5; maybe TRBD2 (5 bases). Trimming took off 3 bases at V and 7 bases at J, with 12 bases between the two ends. Per the germline V gene, CDR1 is MGHDK and CDR2 is SYGVNS. This CDR3 region has 13 residues.

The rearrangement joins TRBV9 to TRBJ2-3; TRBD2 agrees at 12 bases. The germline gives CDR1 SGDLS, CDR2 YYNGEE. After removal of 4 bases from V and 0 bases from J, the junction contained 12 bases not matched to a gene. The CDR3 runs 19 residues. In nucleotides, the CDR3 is TGTGCCAGCAGCCCCCTGGGTGGGACTAGCGGGCCTAGCACAGATACGCAGTATTTT. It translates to CASSPLGGTSGPSTDTQYF.

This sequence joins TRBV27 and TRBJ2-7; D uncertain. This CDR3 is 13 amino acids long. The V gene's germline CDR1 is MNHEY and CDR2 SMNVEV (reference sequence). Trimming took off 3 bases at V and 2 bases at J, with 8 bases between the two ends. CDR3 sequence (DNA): TGTGCCAGCAGTTTCGCTAGGCCCTACGAGCAGTACTTC. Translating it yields CASSFARPYEQYF.

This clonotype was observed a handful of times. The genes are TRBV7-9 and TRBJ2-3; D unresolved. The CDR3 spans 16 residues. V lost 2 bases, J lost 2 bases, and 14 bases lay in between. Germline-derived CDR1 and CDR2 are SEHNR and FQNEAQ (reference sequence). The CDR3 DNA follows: TGTGCCAGCAGCTTATTAGACTTACCCACCACAGATACGCAGTATTTT. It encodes CASSLLDLPTTDTQYF.

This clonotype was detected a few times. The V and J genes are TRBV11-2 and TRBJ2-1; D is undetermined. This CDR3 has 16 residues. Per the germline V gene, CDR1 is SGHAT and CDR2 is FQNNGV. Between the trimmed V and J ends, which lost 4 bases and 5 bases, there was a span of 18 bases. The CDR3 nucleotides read TGTGCCAGCAGCTACCAATCCCATTTAGGGAACAATGAGCAGTTCTTC. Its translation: CASSYQSHLGNNEQFF.

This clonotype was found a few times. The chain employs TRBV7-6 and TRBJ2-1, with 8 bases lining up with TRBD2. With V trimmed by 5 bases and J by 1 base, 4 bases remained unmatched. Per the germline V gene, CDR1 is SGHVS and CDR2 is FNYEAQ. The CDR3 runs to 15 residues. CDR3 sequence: CASSAIAGSYNEQFF. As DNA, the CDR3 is TGTGCCAGCAGCGCCATAGCGGGGTCCTACAATGAGCAGTTCTTC. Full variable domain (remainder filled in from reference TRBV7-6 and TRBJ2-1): GAGVSQSPRYKVTKRGQDVALRCDPISGHVSLYWYRQALGQGPEFLTYFNYEAQQDKSGLPNDRFSAERPEGSISTLTIQRTEQRDSAMYRCASSAIAGSYNEQFFGPGTRLTVL.

The CDR3 coding sequence is TGCAGTGCTAGAGTGAGGGGCACAGGTACCTTC. It yields the protein CSARVRGTGTF. J is TRBJ1-2 and V is TRBV20-1; the D gene is possibly TRBD1 (5 bases). The CDR3 sequence is 11 residues long. CDR1 DFQATT and CDR2 SNEGSKA come from the germline V gene (reference sequence). V lost 1 base and J lost 14, with 14 bases in between.

Written as DNA, the CDR3 is TGTGCCAGCAGCTCTCGACGGGGGATGGAGACCCAGTACTTC. It is translated as CASSSRRGMETQYF. V and J are TRBV3-1 and TRBJ2-5; D is perhaps TRBD2 (6 bases). V was trimmed by 5 bases and J by 5 bases, leaving 15 bases between them. The CDR3 covers 14 residues. CDR1 is LGHDT and CDR2 is YNNKEL in the germline V gene (reference sequence).

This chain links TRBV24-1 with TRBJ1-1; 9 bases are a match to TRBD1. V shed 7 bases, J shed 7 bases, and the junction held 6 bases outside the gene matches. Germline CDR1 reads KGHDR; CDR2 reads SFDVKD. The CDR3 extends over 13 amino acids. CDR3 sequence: CATRDRGTGEAFF. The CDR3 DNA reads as TGTGCCACCAGGGACAGGGGTACAGGTGAAGCTTTCTTT.

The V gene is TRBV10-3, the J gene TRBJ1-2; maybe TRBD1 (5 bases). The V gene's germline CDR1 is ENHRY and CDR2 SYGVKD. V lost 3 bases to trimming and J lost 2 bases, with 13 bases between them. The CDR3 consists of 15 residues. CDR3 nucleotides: TGTGCCATCAGTGAAGGCAGGGTCCAAAACTATGGCTACACCTTC. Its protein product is CAISEGRVQNYGYTF.

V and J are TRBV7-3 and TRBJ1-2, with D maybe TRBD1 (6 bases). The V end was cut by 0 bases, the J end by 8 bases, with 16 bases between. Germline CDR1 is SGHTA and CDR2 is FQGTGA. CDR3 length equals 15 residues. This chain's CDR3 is CASSLTPGQPNGYTF. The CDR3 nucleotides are TGTGCCAGCAGCTTAACGCCCGGACAGCCTAACGGCTACACCTTC.

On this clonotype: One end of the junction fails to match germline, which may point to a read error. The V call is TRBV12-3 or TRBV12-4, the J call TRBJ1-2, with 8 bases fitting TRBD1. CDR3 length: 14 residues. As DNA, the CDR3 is TGTGACAGCAGTTCAGGGGGCAGCGGCTATGGCTACACCTTC. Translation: CDSSSGGSGYGYTF.

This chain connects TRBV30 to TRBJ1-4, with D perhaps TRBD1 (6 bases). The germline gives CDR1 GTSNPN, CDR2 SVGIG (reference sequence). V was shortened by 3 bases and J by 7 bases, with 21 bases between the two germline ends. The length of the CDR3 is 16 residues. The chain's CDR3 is CAWSPPYRARSEKLFF. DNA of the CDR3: TGTGCCTGGAGCCCCCCGTACAGGGCAAGGAGTGAAAAACTGTTTTTT.

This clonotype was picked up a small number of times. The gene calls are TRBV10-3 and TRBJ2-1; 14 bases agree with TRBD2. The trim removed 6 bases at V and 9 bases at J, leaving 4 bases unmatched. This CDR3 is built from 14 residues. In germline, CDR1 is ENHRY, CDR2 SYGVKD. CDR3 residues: CAIRKGLAGVEQFF. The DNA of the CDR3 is TGTGCCATCAGAAAGGGACTAGCGGGAGTTGAGCAGTTCTTC.

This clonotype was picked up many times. The CDR3, as DNA: TGTGCCAGCAGTCAGGGGGGACAGGGGAGTTCACCCCTCCACTTT. It codes for CASSQGGQGSSPLHF. The chain uses TRBV27 and TRBJ1-6; the match to TRBD1 covers 10 bases. Per the germline V gene, CDR1 is MNHEY and CDR2 is SMNVEV (reference sequence). Trimming removed 5 bases from V and 9 bases from J; junction bases left unmatched: 7. This CDR3 spans 15 amino acids.

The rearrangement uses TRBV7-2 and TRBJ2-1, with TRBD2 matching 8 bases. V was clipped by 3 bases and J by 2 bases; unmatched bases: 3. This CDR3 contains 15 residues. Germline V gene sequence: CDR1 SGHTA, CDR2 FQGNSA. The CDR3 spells CASSFSGTTYNEQFF. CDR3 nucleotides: TGTGCCAGCAGCTTTAGCGGGACTACCTACAATGAGCAGTTCTTC.

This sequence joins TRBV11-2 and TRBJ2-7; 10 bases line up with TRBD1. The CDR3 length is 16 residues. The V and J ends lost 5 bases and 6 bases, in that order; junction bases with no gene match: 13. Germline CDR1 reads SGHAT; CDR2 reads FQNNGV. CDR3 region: CASSPGTGEVWGEQYF. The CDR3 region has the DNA TGTGCCAGCAGCCCCGGGACAGGGGAGGTTTGGGGCGAGCAGTACTTC.

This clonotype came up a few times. CDR3 DNA sequence: TGTGCCAGCAGTTCACTAGCGGGAAGCGCAGATACGCAGTATTTT. Its translation: CASSSLAGSADTQYF. J is TRBJ2-3 and V is TRBV12-3 or TRBV12-4, with 10 bases fitting TRBD2. The CDR3 spans 15 residues. V shed 4 bases and J 4 bases; nucleotides not matched to a gene: 5.

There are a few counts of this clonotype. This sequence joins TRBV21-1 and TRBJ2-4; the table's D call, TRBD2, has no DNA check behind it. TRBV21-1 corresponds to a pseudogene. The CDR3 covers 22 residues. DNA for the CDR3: TGTGCCAGCAGCAAAGCCTTGGAAGGACTAGTGGAACCAGATTGGGGCAAAAACATTCAGTACTTC. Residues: CASSKALEGLVEPDWGKNIQYF.

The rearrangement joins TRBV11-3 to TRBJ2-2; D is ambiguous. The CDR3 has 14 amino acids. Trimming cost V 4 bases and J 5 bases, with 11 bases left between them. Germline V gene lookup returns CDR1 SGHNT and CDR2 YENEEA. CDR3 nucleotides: TGTGCCAGCAGCTCGGAGAAGGAGACCGGGGAGCTGTTTTTT. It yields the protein CASSSEKETGELFF.

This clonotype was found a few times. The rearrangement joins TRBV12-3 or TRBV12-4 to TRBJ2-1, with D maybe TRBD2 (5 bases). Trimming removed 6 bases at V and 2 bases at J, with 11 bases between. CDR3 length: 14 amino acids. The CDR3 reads CASRLSGTYNEQFF. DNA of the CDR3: TGTGCCAGCAGACTATCCGGGACCTACAATGAGCAGTTCTTC.

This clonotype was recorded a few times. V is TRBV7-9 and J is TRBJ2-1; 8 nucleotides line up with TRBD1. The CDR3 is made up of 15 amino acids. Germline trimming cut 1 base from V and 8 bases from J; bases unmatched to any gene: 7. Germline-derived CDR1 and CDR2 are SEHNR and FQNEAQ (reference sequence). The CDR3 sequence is CASSLGQGAVHEQFF. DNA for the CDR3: TGTGCCAGCAGCTTAGGGCAGGGGGCAGTACATGAGCAGTTCTTC.

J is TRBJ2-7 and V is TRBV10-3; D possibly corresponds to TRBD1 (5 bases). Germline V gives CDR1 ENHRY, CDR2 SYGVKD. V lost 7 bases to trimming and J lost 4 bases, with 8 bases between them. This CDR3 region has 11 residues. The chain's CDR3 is CAIKRGYEQYF. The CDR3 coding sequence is TGTGCCATCAAAAGGGGATACGAGCAGTACTTC.